These 18 T cell receptor beta chains came from one sample sequenced in a study of blood T cell repertoires in COVID-19. Data came from immunoSEQ multiplex PCR; TCRdb stores just in-frame clones and leaves some out. Among roughly 240,000 clones listed, around 85% were seen once. Sequencing input: PBMCs or T cells enriched from blood (not recorded which). These receptors came from a woman between 50 and 59 years old with acute COVID-19.

The chain is built from TRBV29-1 and TRBJ1-2, with a possible D match to TRBD1 (6 bases). This CDR3 spans 12 amino acids. The V and J ends lost 6 bases and 2 bases respectively, with 10 bases between them. Per germline, CDR1 SQVTM and CDR2 ANQGSEA. The CDR3 is CSVRQENYGYTF. CDR3 in DNA: TGCAGCGTCCGACAGGAGAACTATGGCTACACCTTC.

The chain combines TRBV3-1 (or the pseudogene TRBV3-2) with TRBJ1-2; D call uncertain. The germline gives CDR1 LGHDT, CDR2 YNNKEL (reference sequence). The CDR3 is made up of 16 amino acids. Trimming took off 0 bases at V and 7 bases at J, with 18 bases between the two ends. The CDR3 DNA is TGTGCCAGCAGCCAAGATCTCCTAACGGGTGAAAGTGGCTACACCTTC. Residues: CASSQDLLTGESGYTF.

This clone has more than one count but fewer than ten. This chain links TRBV30 with TRBJ2-3, with D possibly matching TRBD2 (7 bases). The CDR3 runs 15 residues. CDR1 GTSNPN and CDR2 SVGIG come from the germline V gene (reference sequence). The germline V and J ends were trimmed by 2 bases and 2 bases, with 14 bases remaining between them. The CDR3 is CAWSPTGGATDTQYF. The CDR3 coding sequence is TGTGCCTGGAGTCCCACTGGGGGGGCCACAGATACGCAGTATTTT.

The genes are TRBV7-3 and TRBJ2-5, with 10 bases fitting TRBD2. The germline V gene has CDR1 SGHTA and CDR2 FQGTGA. V lost 4 bases, J lost 5 bases, and 4 bases stayed unmatched. The CDR3 is made up of 14 amino acids. The CDR3 loop is CASSSSGGGETQYF. CDR3 in DNA: TGTGCCAGCAGCTCTAGCGGGGGCGGGGAGACCCAGTACTTC.

This chain links TRBV21-1 with TRBJ2-7; the table's D call, TRBD1, has no DNA check behind it. TRBV21-1 is a known pseudogene. The CDR3 loop spans 16 amino acids. CDR3 DNA: TGTGCCAGCAGCCCCCCCGGACGGGACAGGTTCTACGAGCAGTACTTC. The encoded protein is CASSPPGRDRFYEQYF.

This clone was recorded once. This rearrangement joins TRBV4-2 to TRBJ2-3, with 7 bases matching TRBD2. The CDR3 has 18 amino acids. In germline, CDR1 is LGHNA, CDR2 YNFKEQ. V was clipped by 0 bases and J by 6 bases; unmatched bases: 15. CDR3 region: CASSQEGFDAGVVDTQYF. CDR3 DNA sequence: TGTGCCAGCAGCCAAGAGGGGTTCGATGCGGGGGTGGTCGATACGCAGTATTTT.

Of note for this clone: A junction end diverges from the germline sequence, so it may reflect a read error. V and J are TRBV20-1 and TRBJ1-2; maybe TRBD1 (6 bases). The germline V gene encodes CDR1 DFQATT and CDR2 SNEGSKA (reference sequence). This CDR3 is 11 amino acids long. The CDR3 here is CSARGGPINAF. CDR3 nucleotide sequence: TGCAGTGCTAGAGGGGGGCCGATCAACGCCTTC.

V is TRBV2 and J is TRBJ1-3, with 8 bases identical to TRBD1. The CDR3 is made up of 14 amino acids. Germline assignment: CDR1 SNHLY and CDR2 FYNNEI. Losses at the gene ends were 6 bases for V and 4 bases for J; bases not matched to a gene: 5. CDR3 residues: CASRGQGSGNTIYF. Written as DNA, the CDR3 is TGTGCCAGCAGAGGACAGGGCTCGGGAAACACCATATATTTT.

This sequence joins TRBV27 and TRBJ1-1, with D maybe TRBD1 (5 bases). Germline V lookup: CDR1 MNHEY, CDR2 SMNVEV (reference sequence). Deletions cut 5 bases from V and 1 base from J, with 11 bases between. This CDR3 region has 14 residues. In DNA, the CDR3 is TGTGCCAGCAGTCGGGAGGGGACGAACACTGAAGCTTTCTTT. Translated, it gives CASSREGTNTEAFF.

The genes are TRBV25-1 and TRBJ1-2, with TRBD1 identical over 8 bases. This CDR3 is 14 amino acids long. Germline loops: CDR1 MGHDK, CDR2 SYGVNS. V shed 4 bases, J shed 6 bases, and the junction held 7 bases outside the gene matches. CDR3 region: CASSALGQGNGYTF. In DNA, the CDR3 is TGTGCCAGCAGTGCCCTCGGACAGGGTAATGGCTACACCTTC.

V and J are TRBV30 and TRBJ1-3, with a weak D call TRBD1 (6 bases). V lost 3 bases to trimming and J lost 3 bases, with 9 bases between them. CDR1 and CDR2 from the germline V gene are GTSNPN and SVGIG (reference sequence). This CDR3 is built from 13 residues. CDR3 region: CAWRRDIGNTIYF. The CDR3 DNA is TGTGCCTGGAGGAGGGACATTGGAAACACCATATATTTT.

This clone has a handful of counts. The chain joins TRBV2 to TRBJ2-7, with a tentative D call TRBD2 (5 bases). Germline CDR1 and CDR2: SNHLY and FYNNEI. Trimming cost V 5 bases and J 6 bases, with 23 bases left between them. The CDR3 runs 16 residues. DNA of the CDR3: TGTGCCAGCAGTCTACCAGTCGGGAAGGCTACCCTCGAGCAGTACTTC. Translated, it gives CASSLPVGKATLEQYF.

The V gene is TRBV5-1, the J gene TRBJ2-2; TRBD1 agrees at 8 bases. Germline V gives CDR1 SGHRS, CDR2 YFSETQ. The CDR3 runs 16 residues. J gave up 0 bases and V 1 base, and 2 bases lay outside the gene matches. CDR3 protein: CASSLTTGANTGELFF. The CDR3 DNA is TGCGCCAGCAGCTTGACGACAGGGGCGAACACCGGGGAGCTGTTTTTT.

V and J are TRBV27 and TRBJ1-4, with D unclear. The germline V gene has CDR1 MNHEY and CDR2 SMNVEV (reference sequence). Trimming pared 5 bases from V and 4 bases from J, leaving 11 bases between. The CDR3 has 14 amino acids. Here the CDR3 DNA reads TGTGCCAGCAGTCCCTCGGGGATTAATGAAAAACTGTTTTTT. The encoded protein is CASSPSGINEKLFF.

This chain connects TRBV12-3 or TRBV12-4 to TRBJ1-3; D might be TRBD1 (5 bases). With 4 bases removed from V and 4 bases from J, the gap between germline ends came to 8 bases. CDR3 size: 13 residues. In nucleotides, the CDR3 is TGTGCCAGCAGTTACTACAGGGGAAACACCATATATTTT. It codes for CASSYYRGNTIYF.

The chain uses TRBV30 and TRBJ1-6; D is perhaps TRBD1 (6 bases). Germline V gene sequence: CDR1 GTSNPN, CDR2 SVGIG (reference sequence). The CDR3 is 15 amino acids. With 3 bases removed from V and 5 bases from J, the gap between germline ends came to 14 bases. The DNA of the CDR3 is TGTGCCTGGAGCCCTGGTGGGGGCCATAATTCACCCCTCCACTTT. As protein: CAWSPGGGHNSPLHF. Combining the CDR3 with reference TRBV30 and TRBJ1-6 gives the whole variable domain SQTIHQWPATLVQPVGSPLSLECTVEGTSNPNLYWYRQAAGRGLQLLFYSVGIGQISSEVPQNLSASRPQDRQFILSSKKLLLSDSGFYLCAWSPGGGHNSPLHFGNGTRLTVT.

J is TRBJ1-6 and V is TRBV7-6; D is possibly TRBD1 (5 bases). The V and J ends lost 0 bases and 6 bases respectively, with 15 bases between them. This CDR3 has 17 amino acids. CDR1 is SGHVS and CDR2 is FNYEAQ in the germline V gene. CDR3 sequence (DNA): TGTGCCAGCAGCTTAGCGCCAGACAGTTCCCTTAATTCACCCCTCCACTTT. It yields the protein CASSLAPDSSLNSPLHF.

The J gene is TRBJ2-1, the V gene TRBV25-1; D remains ambiguous. The CDR3 extends over 11 amino acids. V was cut by 1 base and J by 8 bases, with 3 bases left in between. The germline CDR1 and CDR2 sequences are MGHDK and SYGVNS. The chain's CDR3 is CASSESDEQFF. The CDR3 DNA sequence: TGTGCCAGCAGTGAATCGGATGAGCAGTTCTTC.